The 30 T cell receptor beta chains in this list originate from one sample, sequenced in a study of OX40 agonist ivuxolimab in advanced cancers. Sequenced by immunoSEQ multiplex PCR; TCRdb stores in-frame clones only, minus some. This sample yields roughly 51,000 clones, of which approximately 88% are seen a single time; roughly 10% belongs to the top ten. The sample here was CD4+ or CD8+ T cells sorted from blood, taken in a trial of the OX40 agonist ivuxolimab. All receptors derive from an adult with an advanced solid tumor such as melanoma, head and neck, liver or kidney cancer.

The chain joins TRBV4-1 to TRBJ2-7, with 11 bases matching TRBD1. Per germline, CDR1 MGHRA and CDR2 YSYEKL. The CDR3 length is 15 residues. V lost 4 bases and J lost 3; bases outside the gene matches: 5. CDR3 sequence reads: CASSLRDRGDYEQYF. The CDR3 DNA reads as TGCGCCAGCAGCCTCCGGGACAGGGGGGACTACGAGCAGTACTTC.

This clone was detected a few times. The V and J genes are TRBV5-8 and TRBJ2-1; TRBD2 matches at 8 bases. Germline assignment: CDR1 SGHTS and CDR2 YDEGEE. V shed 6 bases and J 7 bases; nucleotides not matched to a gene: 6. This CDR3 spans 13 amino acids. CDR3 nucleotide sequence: TGTGCCAGCATGGCGGGAGGACTGAATGAGCAGTTCTTC. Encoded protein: CASMAGGLNEQFF.

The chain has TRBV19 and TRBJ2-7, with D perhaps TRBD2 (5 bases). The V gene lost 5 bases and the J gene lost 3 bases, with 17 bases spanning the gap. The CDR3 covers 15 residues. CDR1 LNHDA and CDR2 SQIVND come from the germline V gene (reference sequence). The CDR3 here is CASSPLEGAVYEQYF. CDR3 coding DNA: TGTGCCAGTAGTCCTTTAGAGGGTGCCGTCTACGAGCAGTACTTC.

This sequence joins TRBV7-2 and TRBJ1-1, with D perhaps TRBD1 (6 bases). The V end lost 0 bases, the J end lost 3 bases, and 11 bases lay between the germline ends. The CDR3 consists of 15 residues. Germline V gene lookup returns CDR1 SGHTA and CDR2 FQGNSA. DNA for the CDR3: TGTGCCAGCAGCTTAGCGCGGGGGCCGTACACTGAAGCTTTCTTT. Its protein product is CASSLARGPYTEAFF.

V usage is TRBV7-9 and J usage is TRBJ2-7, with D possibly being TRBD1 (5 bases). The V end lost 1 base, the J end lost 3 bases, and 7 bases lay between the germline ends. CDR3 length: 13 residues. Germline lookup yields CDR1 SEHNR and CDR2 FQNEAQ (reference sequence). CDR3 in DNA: TGTGCCAGCAGCTTAGGACAGAACTACGAGCAGTACTTC. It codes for CASSLGQNYEQYF.

The CDR3 DNA is TGCGCCAGCAGCCAAGAGTGGCAGAGAGTCACAGATACGCAGTATTTT. This sequence encodes CASSQEWQRVTDTQYF. The V and J genes are TRBV4-1 and TRBJ2-3; D is uncertain. From germline, CDR1 is MGHRA and CDR2 YSYEKL. Trimming stripped 0 bases from V and 2 bases from J, with 12 bases between. The CDR3 runs to 16 residues.

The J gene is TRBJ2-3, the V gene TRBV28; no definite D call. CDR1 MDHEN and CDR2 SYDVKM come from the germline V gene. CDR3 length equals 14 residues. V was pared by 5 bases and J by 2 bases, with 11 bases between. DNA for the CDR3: TGTGCCAGCAGTCTGGGGATTTTCACAGATACGCAGTATTTT. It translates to CASSLGIFTDTQYF.

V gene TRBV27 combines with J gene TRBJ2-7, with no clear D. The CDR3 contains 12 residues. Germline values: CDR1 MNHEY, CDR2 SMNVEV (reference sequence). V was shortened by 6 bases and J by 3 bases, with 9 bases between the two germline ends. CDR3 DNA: TGTGCCAGCAGGGGGTGGGGCTACGAGCAGTACTTC. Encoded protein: CASRGWGYEQYF.

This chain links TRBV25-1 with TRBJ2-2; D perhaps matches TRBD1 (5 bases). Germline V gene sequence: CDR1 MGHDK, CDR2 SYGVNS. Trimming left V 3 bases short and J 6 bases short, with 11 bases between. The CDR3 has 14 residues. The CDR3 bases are TGTGCCAGCAGTGACCTCAGGGTTTCCGGGGAGCTGTTTTTT. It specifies CASSDLRVSGELFF. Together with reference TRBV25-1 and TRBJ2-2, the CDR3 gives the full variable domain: EADIYQTPRYLVIGTGKKITLECSQTMGHDKMYWYQQDPGMELHLIHYSYGVNSTEKGDLSSESTVSRIRTEHFPLTLESARPSHTSQYLCASSDLRVSGELFFGEGSRLTVL.

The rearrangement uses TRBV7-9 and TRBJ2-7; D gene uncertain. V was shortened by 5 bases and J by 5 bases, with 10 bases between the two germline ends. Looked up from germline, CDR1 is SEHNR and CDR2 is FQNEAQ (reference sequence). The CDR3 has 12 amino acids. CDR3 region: CASSTGVNEQYF. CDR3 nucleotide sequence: TGTGCCAGCAGCACCGGAGTGAACGAGCAGTACTTC.

CDR3 DNA: TGTGCCAGCAGCTTGGCGGGCGGGGTCGGCCTGAACACTGAAGCTTTCTTT. Translation gives CASSLAGGVGLNTEAFF. The chain recombines TRBV5-4 with TRBJ1-1; D not resolved. Trimming shortened V by 0 bases and J by 0 bases, and 15 bases separated the two germline ends. Looked up from germline, CDR1 is SGHNT and CDR2 is YYREEE (reference sequence). There are 17 residues in the CDR3.

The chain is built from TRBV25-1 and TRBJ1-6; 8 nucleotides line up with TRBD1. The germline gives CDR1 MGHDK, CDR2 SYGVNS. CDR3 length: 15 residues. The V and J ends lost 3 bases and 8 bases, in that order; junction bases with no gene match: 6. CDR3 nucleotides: TGTGCCAGCAGTGAGACAGGGGTGAGGCATTCACCCCTCCACTTT. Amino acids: CASSETGVRHSPLHF.

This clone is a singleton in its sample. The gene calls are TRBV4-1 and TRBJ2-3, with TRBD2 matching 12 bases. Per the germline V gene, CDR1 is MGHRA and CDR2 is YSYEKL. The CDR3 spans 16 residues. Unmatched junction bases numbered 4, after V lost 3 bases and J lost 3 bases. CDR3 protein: CASSHPGLAGTDTQYF. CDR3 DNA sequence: TGCGCCAGCAGCCACCCCGGACTAGCGGGGACAGATACGCAGTATTTT.

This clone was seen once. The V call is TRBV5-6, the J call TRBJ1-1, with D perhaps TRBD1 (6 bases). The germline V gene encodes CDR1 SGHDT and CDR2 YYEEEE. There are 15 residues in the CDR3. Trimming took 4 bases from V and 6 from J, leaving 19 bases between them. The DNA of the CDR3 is TGTGCCAGCAGCGCGCCTTGGGGGGCGCCAGCTGAAGCTTTCTTT. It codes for CASSAPWGAPAEAFF.

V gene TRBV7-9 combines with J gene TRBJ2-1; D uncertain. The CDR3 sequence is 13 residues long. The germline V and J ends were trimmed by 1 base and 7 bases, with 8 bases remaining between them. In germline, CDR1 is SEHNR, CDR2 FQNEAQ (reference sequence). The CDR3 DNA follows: TGTGCCAGCAGCTTAGGGGGTGGAAATGAGCAGTTCTTC. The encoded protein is CASSLGGGNEQFF.

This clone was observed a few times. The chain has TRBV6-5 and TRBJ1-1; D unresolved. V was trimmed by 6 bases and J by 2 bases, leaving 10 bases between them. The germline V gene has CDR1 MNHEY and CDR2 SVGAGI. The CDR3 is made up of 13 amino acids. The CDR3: CASSRSANTEAFF. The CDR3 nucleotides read TGTGCCAGCAGCAGGAGCGCCAACACTGAAGCTTTCTTT.

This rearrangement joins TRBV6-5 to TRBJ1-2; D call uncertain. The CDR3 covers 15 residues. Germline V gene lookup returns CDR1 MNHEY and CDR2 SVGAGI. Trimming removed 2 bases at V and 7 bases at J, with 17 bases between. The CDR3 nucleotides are TGTGCCAGCAGTTACGAAAGGTTTTCCCCCCGTGGCTACACCTTC. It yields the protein CASSYERFSPRGYTF.

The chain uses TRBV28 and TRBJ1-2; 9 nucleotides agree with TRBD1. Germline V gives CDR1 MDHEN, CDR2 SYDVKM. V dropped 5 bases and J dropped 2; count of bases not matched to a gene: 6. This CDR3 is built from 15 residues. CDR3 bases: TGTGCCAGCAGTCCTTGGACAGGGGCCAACTATGGCTACACCTTC. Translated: CASSPWTGANYGYTF.

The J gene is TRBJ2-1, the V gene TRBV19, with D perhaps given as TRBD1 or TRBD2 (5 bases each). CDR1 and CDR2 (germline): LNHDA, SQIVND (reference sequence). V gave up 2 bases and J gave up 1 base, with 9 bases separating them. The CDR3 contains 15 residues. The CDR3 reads CASSIWGFSYNEQFF. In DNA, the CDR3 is TGTGCCAGTAGTATATGGGGGTTTTCCTACAATGAGCAGTTCTTC.

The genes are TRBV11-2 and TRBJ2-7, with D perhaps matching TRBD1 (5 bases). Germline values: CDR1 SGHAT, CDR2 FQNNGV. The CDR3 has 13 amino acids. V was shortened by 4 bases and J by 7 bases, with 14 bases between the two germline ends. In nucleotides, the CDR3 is TGTGCCAGCAGCTGGAGCAGGGCAGGGGAGCAGTACGTC. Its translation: CASSWSRAGEQYV.

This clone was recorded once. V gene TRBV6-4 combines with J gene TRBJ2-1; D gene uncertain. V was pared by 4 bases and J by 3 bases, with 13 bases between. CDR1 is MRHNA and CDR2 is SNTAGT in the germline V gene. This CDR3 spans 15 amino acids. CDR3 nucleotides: TGTGCCAGCAGTGTTTCTGGCGATATCTACAATGAGCAGTTCTTC. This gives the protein CASSVSGDIYNEQFF.

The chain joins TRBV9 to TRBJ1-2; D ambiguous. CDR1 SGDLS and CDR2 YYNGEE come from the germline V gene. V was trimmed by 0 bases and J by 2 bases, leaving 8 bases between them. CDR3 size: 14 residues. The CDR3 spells CASSVGGLNYGYTF. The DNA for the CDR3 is TGTGCCAGCAGCGTAGGAGGGTTAAACTATGGCTACACCTTC.

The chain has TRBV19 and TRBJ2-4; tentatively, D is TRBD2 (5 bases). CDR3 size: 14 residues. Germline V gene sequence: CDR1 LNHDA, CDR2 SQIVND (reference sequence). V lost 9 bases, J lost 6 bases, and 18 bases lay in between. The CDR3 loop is CASLLTTPGNIQYF. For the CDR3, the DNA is TGTGCCAGCCTGTTGACTACCCCGGGAAACATTCAGTACTTC.

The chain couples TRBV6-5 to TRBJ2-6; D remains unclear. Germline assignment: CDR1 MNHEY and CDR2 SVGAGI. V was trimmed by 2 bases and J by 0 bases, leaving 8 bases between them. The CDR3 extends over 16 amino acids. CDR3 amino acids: CASSYPTDSGANVLTF. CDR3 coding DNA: TGTGCCAGCAGTTACCCTACAGACTCTGGGGCCAACGTCCTGACTTTC.

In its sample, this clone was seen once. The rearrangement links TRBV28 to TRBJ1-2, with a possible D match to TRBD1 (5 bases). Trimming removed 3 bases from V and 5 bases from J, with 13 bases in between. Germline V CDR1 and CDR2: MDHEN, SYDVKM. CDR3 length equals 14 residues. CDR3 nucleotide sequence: TGTGCCAGCAGTTTCGAGGGGTGGGCTTATGGCTACACCTTC. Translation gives CASSFEGWAYGYTF.

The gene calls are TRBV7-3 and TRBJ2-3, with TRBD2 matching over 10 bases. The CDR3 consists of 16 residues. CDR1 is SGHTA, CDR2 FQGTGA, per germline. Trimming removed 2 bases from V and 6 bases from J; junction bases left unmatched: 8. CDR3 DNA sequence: TGTGCCAGCAGCTTAGAAGGGCCAGCGGGAGGGGATACGCAGTATTTT. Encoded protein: CASSLEGPAGGDTQYF.

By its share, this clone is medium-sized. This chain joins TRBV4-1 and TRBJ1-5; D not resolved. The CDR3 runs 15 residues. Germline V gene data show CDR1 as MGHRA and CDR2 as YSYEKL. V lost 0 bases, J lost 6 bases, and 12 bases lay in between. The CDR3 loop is CASSQEARPGQPQHF. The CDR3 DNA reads TGCGCCAGCAGCCAAGAAGCCCGGCCGGGTCAGCCCCAGCATTTT.

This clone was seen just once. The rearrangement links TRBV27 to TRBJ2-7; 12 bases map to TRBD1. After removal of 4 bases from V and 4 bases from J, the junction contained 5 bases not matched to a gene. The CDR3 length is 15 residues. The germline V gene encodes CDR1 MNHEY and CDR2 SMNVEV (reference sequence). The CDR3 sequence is CASSSGTGGLYEQYF. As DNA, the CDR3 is TGTGCCAGCAGTTCCGGGACAGGGGGCTTGTACGAGCAGTACTTC.

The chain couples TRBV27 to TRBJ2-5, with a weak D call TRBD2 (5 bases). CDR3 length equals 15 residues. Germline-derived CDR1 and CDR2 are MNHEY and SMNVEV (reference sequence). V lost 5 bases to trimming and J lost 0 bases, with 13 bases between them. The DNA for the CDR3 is TGTGCCAGCAGTCCGCGGGTGGGGTACCAAGAGACCCAGTACTTC. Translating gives CASSPRVGYQETQYF.

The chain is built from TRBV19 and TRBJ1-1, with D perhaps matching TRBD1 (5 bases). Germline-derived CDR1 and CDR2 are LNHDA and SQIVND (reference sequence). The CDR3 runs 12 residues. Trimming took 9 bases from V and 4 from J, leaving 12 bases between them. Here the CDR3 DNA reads TGTGCCAGAGCAGACAGTTTCACTGAAGCTTTCTTT. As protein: CARADSFTEAFF.